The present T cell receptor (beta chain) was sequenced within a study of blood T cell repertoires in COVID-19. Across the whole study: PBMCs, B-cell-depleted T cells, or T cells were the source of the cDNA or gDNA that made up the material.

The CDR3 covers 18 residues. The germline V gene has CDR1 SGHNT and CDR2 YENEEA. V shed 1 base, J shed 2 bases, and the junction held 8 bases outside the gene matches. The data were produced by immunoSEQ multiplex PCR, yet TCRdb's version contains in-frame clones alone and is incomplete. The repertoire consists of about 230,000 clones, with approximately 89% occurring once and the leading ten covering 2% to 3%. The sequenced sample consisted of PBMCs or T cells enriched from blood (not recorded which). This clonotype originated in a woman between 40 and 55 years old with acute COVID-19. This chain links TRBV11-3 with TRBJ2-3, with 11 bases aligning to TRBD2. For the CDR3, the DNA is TGTGCCAGCAGCTTAGGGGGGACTAGCGGATCTATCACAGATACGCAGTATTTT. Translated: CASSLGGTSGSITDTQYF.